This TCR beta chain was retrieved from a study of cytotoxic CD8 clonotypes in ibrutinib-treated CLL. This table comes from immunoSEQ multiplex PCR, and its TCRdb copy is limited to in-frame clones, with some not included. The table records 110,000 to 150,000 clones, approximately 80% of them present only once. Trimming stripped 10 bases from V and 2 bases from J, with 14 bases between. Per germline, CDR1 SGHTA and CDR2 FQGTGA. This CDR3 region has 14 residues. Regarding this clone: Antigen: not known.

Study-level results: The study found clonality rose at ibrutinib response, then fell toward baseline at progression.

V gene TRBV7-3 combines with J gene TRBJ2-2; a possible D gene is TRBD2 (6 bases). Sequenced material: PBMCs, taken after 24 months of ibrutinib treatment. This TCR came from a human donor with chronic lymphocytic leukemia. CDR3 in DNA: TGTGCCACCCGGGCTAGCGCCAACACCGGGGAGCTGTTTTTT. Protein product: CATRASANTGELFF.